This TCR beta chain was recorded in a study of ipilimumab plus nivolumab after autologous stem cell transplantation. Study-wide context: Median doses per patient: about 5 ipilimumab, about 8 nivolumab. The DLBCL group included primary refractory and relapsed cases.

J was trimmed by 7 bases and V by 10 bases; bases with no gene match: 14. The CDR3 length is 15 residues. Germline assignment: CDR1 ENHRY and CDR2 SYGVKD. This table comes from immunoSEQ multiplex PCR, and its TCRdb copy is limited to in-frame clones, with some not included. In the table there are about 18,000 clones, almost 80% of which are singletons. Patients got ipilimumab 1 mg/kg beginning 14 to 28 days post-transplant. Through week 26, nivolumab 3 mg/kg IV was given weeks 1, 4, 7, 10, then biweekly. The sample was PBMCs, taken in a trial of ipilimumab plus nivolumab as post-transplant consolidation. The chain links TRBV10-3 to TRBJ1-5, with TRBD1 matching over 9 bases. This TCR was sampled from a male donor with diffuse large B-cell lymphoma. CDR3 sequence reads: CASIERDRAKQPQHF. The DNA for the CDR3 is TGTGCCAGCATTGAACGGGACAGGGCGAAACAGCCCCAGCATTTT.